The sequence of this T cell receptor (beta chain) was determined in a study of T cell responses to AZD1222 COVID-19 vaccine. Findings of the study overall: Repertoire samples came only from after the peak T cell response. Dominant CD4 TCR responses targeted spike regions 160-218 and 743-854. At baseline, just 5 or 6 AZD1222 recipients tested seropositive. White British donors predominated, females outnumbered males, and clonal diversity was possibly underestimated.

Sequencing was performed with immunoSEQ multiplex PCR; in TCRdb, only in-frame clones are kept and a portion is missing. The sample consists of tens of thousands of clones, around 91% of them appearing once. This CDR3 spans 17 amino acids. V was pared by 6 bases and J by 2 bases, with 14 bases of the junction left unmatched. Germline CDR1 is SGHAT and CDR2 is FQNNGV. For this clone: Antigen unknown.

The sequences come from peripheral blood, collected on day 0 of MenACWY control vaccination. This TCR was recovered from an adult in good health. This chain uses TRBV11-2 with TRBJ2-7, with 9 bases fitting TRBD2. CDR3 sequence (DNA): TGTGCCAGCAGTCCTGGGGGCGGGAGGGCTCTACCCTACGAGCAGTACTTC. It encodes CASSPGGGRALPYEQYF.